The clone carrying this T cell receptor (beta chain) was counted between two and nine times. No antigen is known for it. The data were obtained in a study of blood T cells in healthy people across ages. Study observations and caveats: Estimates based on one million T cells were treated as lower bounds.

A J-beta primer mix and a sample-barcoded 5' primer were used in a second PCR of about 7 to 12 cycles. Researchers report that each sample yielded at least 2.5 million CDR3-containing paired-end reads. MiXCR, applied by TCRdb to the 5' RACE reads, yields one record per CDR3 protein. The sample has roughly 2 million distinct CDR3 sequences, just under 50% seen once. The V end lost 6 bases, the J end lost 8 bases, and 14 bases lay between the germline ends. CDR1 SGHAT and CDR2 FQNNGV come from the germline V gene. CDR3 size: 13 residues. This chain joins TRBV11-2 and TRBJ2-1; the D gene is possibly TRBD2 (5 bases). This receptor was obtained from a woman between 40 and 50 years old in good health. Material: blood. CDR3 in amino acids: CASSSPGNDEQFF. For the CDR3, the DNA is TGTGCCAGCAGTTCACCGGGAAACGATGAGCAGTTCTTC.